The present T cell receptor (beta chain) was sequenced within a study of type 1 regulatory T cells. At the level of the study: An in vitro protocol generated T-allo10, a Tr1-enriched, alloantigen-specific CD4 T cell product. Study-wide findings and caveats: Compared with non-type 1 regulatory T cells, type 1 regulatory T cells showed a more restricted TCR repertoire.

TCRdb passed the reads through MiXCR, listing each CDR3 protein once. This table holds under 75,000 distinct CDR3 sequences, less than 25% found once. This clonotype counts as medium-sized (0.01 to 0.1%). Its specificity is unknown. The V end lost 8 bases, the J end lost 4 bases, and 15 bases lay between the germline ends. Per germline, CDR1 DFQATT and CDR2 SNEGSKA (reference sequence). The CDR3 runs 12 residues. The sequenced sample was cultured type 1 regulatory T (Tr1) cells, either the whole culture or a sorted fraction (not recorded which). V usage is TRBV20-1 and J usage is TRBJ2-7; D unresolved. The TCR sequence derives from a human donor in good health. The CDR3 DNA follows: TGCAGTACCTTCCTCCTCGGTTACGAGCAGTACTTC. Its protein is CSTFLLGYEQYF.